These T cell receptor beta chains were read from a single sample in a study of cytomegalovirus exposure and HLA in healthy donors. The table came from immunoSEQ multiplex PCR; TCRdb's copy has only in-frame clones and leaves some out. Here the sample spans under 200,000 clones, around 79% being singletons. Sequenced sample: PBMCs. All receptors derive from a female donor in good health and CMV-seronegative. Both conserved end residues are part of each CDR3. The D gene is left open where the match is weak. Part of the rows lack a size; the others show once, few, many or a class for expanded clones.

CDR3: CASSVGTGTRSETQYF
DNA: TGTGCCAGCAGCGTCGGTACCGGGACTAGATCCGAGACCCAGTACTTC
J: TRBJ2-5
V: TRBV9
size: -
D: TRBD2

CDR3: CASSSAGGPNEQFF
DNA: TGCGCCAGCAGCTCGGCGGGAGGGCCGAATGAGCAGTTCTTC
J: TRBJ2-1
V: TRBV5-1
size: once
D: TRBD2

CDR3: CAAGERRDTQYF
DNA: TGTGCCGCGGGGGAAAGGAGAGATACGCAGTATTTT
J: TRBJ2-3
V: TRBV6-6
size: -
D: TRBD2

CDR3: CASSSLAGGPYNEQFF
DNA: TGTGCCAGTAGTTCCCTAGCGGGAGGGCCTTACAATGAGCAGTTCTTC
J: TRBJ2-1
V: TRBV19
size: few
D: TRBD2

CDR3: CASSSLVGVAGGGETQYF
DNA: TGTGCCAGCAGCTCATTGGTGGGAGTAGCGGGAGGAGGGGAGACCCAGTACTTC
J: TRBJ2-5
V: TRBV7-9
size: -
D: TRBD2

CDR3: CASSPRTGSTGELFF
DNA: TGTGCCAGCAGCCCCCGGACAGGGAGCACCGGGGAGCTGTTTTTT
J: TRBJ2-2
V: TRBV7-2
size: -
D: TRBD1

CDR3: CASSELADYEQYF
DNA: TGTGCCAGCAGTGAGCTAGCGGACTACGAGCAGTACTTC
J: TRBJ2-7
V: TRBV2
size: few
D: TRBD2

CDR3: CASKQGSETQYF
DNA: TGCGCCAGCAAGCAGGGATCAGAGACCCAGTACTTC
J: TRBJ2-5
V: TRBV5-1
size: -
D: -

CDR3: CATSEDSSNQPQHF
DNA: TGTGCCACTAGCGAAGATAGCAGCAATCAGCCCCAGCATTTT
J: TRBJ1-5
V: TRBV15
size: -
D: -

CDR3: CASSRGISRTNEKLFF
DNA: TGTGCCAGCTCCCGAGGGATTTCAAGGACTAATGAAAAACTGTTTTTT
J: TRBJ1-4
V: TRBV18
size: -
D: -

CDR3: CASSVGARAGERTGELFF
DNA: TGTGCCAGCAGCGTAGGGGCTCGAGCGGGAGAAAGAACCGGGGAGCTGTTTTTT
J: TRBJ2-2
V: TRBV9
size: -
D: TRBD2

CDR3: CASSPTGGVDGYTF
DNA: TGTGCCAGTAGCCCAACAGGCGGGGTAGATGGCTACACCTTC
J: TRBJ1-2
V: TRBV19
size: once
D: -

CDR3: CASSQSEGVGDYGYTF
DNA: TGCGCCAGCAGTCAATCGGAAGGGGTCGGCGACTATGGCTACACCTTC
J: TRBJ1-2
V: TRBV23-1
size: -
D: -

CDR3: CASSLAFYDRTEAFF
DNA: TGTGCCAGCAGCTTAGCGTTCTATGATCGCACTGAAGCTTTCTTT
J: TRBJ1-1
V: TRBV11-2
size: -
D: -

CDR3: CASSLGGVSEQFF
DNA: TGCGCCAGCAGCCTCGGGGGAGTAAGTGAGCAGTTCTTC
J: TRBJ2-1
V: TRBV5-1
size: -
D: -

CDR3: CASSPGTGSYEQYF
DNA: TGTGCCAGCAGCCCTGGGACAGGTAGTTACGAGCAGTACTTC
J: TRBJ2-7
V: TRBV7-8
size: -
D: TRBD1

CDR3: CAASSWDREEEGNTIYF
DNA: TGCGCCGCTTCATCCTGGGACAGGGAAGAGGAGGGAAACACCATATATTTT
J: TRBJ1-3
V: TRBV5-1
size: -
D: TRBD1

CDR3: CASSSPRGNNEQFF
DNA: TGTGCCAGCAGCTCCCCCCGGGGAAACAATGAGCAGTTCTTC
J: TRBJ2-1
V: TRBV7-2
size: -
D: -

CDR3: CASSSQLTQGRYGYTF
DNA: TGTGCCAGCAGCTCCCAACTGACGCAGGGCCGGTATGGCTACACCTTC
J: TRBJ1-2
V: TRBV7-6
size: -
D: -

CDR3: CASEAGQHYEQYF
DNA: TGTGCCAGCGAGGCCGGACAGCACTACGAGCAGTACTTC
J: TRBJ2-7
V: TRBV28
size: once
D: -

CDR3: CASRKLANTGELFF
DNA: TGTGCCAGCAGAAAGCTAGCAAACACCGGGGAGCTGTTTTTT
J: TRBJ2-2
V: TRBV2
size: few
D: -

CDR3: CAWKGAGGGGYTF
DNA: TGTGCCTGGAAAGGAGCGGGGGGCGGCGGCTACACCTTC
J: TRBJ1-2
V: TRBV30
size: few
D: -

CDR3: CASSPPTRGVGKTQYF
DNA: TGTGCCAGCTCACCACCGACCAGGGGGGTTGGGAAGACCCAGTACTTC
J: TRBJ2-5
V: TRBV18
size: -
D: -

CDR3: CSEQGRYRAFF
DNA: TGCAGTGAACAGGGAAGATATCGAGCTTTCTTT
J: TRBJ1-1
V: TRBV20-1
size: -
D: -

CDR3: CASSLDGQGGETQYF
DNA: TGTGCCAGCAGCCTAGACGGACAGGGCGGGGAGACCCAGTACTTC
J: TRBJ2-5
V: TRBV7-2
size: -
D: TRBD1

CDR3: CASSKSPQAYNEQFF
DNA: TGTGCCAGCAGCAAAAGTCCCCAGGCATACAATGAGCAGTTCTTC
J: TRBJ2-1
V: TRBV7-2
size: -
D: -

CDR3: CASRRGGSSAFF
DNA: TGTGCCAGCAGGCGTGGCGGTTCGTCGGCTTTCTTT
J: TRBJ1-1
V: TRBV11-2
size: -
D: -

CDR3: CASSIGQINQPQHF
DNA: TGTGCCAGCAGTATAGGACAGATCAATCAGCCCCAGCATTTT
J: TRBJ1-5
V: TRBV6-1
size: -
D: -

CDR3: CAATPTETYEQYF
DNA: TGTGCCGCCACACCGACAGAGACCTACGAGCAGTACTTC
J: TRBJ2-7
V: TRBV6-1
size: many
D: -

CDR3: CASSGMSSYNEQFF
DNA: TGTGCCAGCAGTGGCATGAGCTCCTACAATGAGCAGTTCTTC
J: TRBJ2-1
V: TRBV2
size: -
D: -

CDR3: CASSDGTSGVLGSYEQYF
DNA: TGTGCCAGCAGTGACGGGACTAGCGGGGTCTTGGGTTCTTACGAGCAGTACTTC
J: TRBJ2-7
V: TRBV6-1
size: -
D: TRBD2

CDR3: CASSWGSRSYEQYF
DNA: TGTGCCAGCAGTTGGGGCAGCAGATCCTACGAGCAGTACTTC
J: TRBJ2-7
V: TRBV6-5
size: -
D: -

CDR3: CATSRDSSYGYTF
DNA: TGTGCCACCAGCAGAGATAGCTCCTATGGCTACACCTTC
J: TRBJ1-2
V: TRBV15
size: -
D: -

CDR3: CASSWDTGGYGYTF
DNA: TGTGCCAGCAGCTGGGACACAGGGGGCTATGGCTACACCTTC
J: TRBJ1-2
V: TRBV7-9
size: -
D: TRBD1

CDR3: CASQSGNSYEQYF
DNA: TGTGCCAGTCAGAGCGGGAACTCCTACGAGCAGTACTTC
J: TRBJ2-7
V: TRBV27
size: -
D: TRBD2

CDR3: CASSVLAGGPRTGELFF
DNA: TGTGCCAGCAGCGTACTAGCGGGAGGGCCTCGGACCGGGGAGCTGTTTTTT
J: TRBJ2-2
V: TRBV9
size: -
D: TRBD2

CDR3: CASSQQARDWSYEQYF
DNA: TGTGCCAGCAGCCAACAAGCCCGTGACTGGTCCTACGAGCAGTACTTC
J: TRBJ2-7
V: TRBV21-1
size: few
D: -

CDR3: CASSPGQLGYEQYF
DNA: TGTGCCAGCAGCCCAGGGCAGTTGGGGTACGAGCAGTACTTC
J: TRBJ2-7
V: TRBV6-1
size: -
D: -

CDR3: CASSPLWRSSYNSPLHF
DNA: TGTGCCAGCAGCCCCCTGTGGAGGAGCTCCTATAATTCACCCCTCCACTTT
J: TRBJ1-6
V: TRBV7-2
size: -
D: -

CDR3: CASSLVLGSIEQFF
DNA: TGTGCCAGCAGCTTAGTTCTCGGGAGCATTGAGCAGTTCTTC
J: TRBJ2-1
V: TRBV13
size: -
D: -

CDR3: CASSADRGRETQYF
DNA: TGTGCCAGCAGCGCCGACAGGGGGAGGGAGACCCAGTACTTC
J: TRBJ2-5
V: TRBV9
size: -
D: TRBD1

CDR3: CASSEGGRTNSPLHF
DNA: TGTGCCAGCAGTGAGGGGGGGCGGACTAATTCACCCCTCCACTTT
J: TRBJ1-6
V: TRBV6-1
size: -
D: -

CDR3: CASSLALGIFGGEQYF
DNA: TGTGCCAGCAGCTTAGCTCTTGGGATCTTCGGGGGCGAGCAGTACTTC
J: TRBJ2-7
V: TRBV7-2
size: few
D: -

CDR3: CASSPSAVLSYEQYF
DNA: TGTGCCAGCAGCCCGTCGGCGGTTCTCTCCTACGAGCAGTACTTC
J: TRBJ2-7
V: TRBV5-6
size: -
D: -

CDR3: CASRGGTATNYGYTF
DNA: TGTGCCAGCAGGGGTGGGACAGCCACTAACTATGGCTACACCTTC
J: TRBJ1-2
V: TRBV27
size: few
D: TRBD1

CDR3: CASSVAGGSSYNEQFF
DNA: TGTGCCAGCAGCGTAGCTGGCGGGAGCTCCTACAATGAGCAGTTCTTC
J: TRBJ2-1
V: TRBV9
size: once
D: TRBD2

CDR3: CAAASGGSRTDTQYF
DNA: TGTGCCGCTGCTTCTGGCGGGAGTAGGACAGATACGCAGTATTTT
J: TRBJ2-3
V: TRBV28
size: -
D: TRBD2

CDR3: CASSLATSDRVWETQYF
DNA: TGTGCCAGCAGCTTGGCTACGTCGGACAGGGTATGGGAGACCCAGTACTTC
J: TRBJ2-5
V: TRBV5-5
size: -
D: TRBD1

CDR3: CASSPPTGEGSYGYTF
DNA: TGTGCCAGCAGCCCTCCGACAGGGGAAGGGAGCTATGGCTACACCTTC
J: TRBJ1-2
V: TRBV7-9
size: -
D: TRBD1